Listed below are T cell receptor beta chains from one sample, sequenced in a study of Tregs in tolerant kidney transplant recipients. This table comes from immunoSEQ multiplex PCR, and its TCRdb copy is limited to in-frame clones, with some not included. The sample has 2,800 or so clones; approximately 40% are singletons. The antigens these receptors bind are not known. Material for sequencing was Tregs from blood cultured with allogeneic cells. These receptors were obtained from a human donor in good health. The conserved cysteine and the conserved F or W are not part of the CDR3 here. The order of the fields is J gene, clone size, V gene, CDR3 protein. For some rows the clone size is stated as once, few or many, or as a class when expanded; others skip it.

TRBJ2-5 few TRBV5-8 ASSTGQVVGETQY
TRBJ2-3 - TRBV7-9 ASSPGLLTDTQY
TRBJ2-5 once TRBV9 ASSVGFQRGGETQY
TRBJ2-5 - TRBV6-6 ASSYRTTGGETQY
TRBJ1-5 - TRBV12-5 ASGEPPGTGKDQPQH
TRBJ2-7 - TRBV7-9 ASSLVGGISYEQY
TRBJ1-1 few TRBV18 ASSAGQGRFTEAF
TRBJ2-7 medium-sized TRBV5-1 ASSPPSGVAYEQY
TRBJ2-7 - TRBV15 ATSRESGSWSEQY
TRBJ2-7 medium-sized TRBV29-1 SVRRDISYEQY
- - TRBV6-1 ASSELGGNSYEQY
TRBJ2-1 - TRBV5-6 ASSTLGQAKNEQF
TRBJ1-1 - TRBV18 ASSPQGRMNTEAF
TRBJ1-2 medium-sized TRBV27 ASSLKVNYGYT
TRBJ2-3 - TRBV4-2 ASSQNPPAGGFTDTQY